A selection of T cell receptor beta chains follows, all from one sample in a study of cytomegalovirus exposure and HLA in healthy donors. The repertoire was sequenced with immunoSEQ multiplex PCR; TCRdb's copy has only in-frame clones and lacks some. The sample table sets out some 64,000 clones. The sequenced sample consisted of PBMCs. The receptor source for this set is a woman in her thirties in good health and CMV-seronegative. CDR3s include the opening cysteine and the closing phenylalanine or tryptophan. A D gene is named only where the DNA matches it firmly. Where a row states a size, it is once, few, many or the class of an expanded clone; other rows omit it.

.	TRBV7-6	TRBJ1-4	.	CASSLAEGEKLFF	TGTGCCAGCAGCTTAGCCGAGGGTGAAAAACTGTTTTTT
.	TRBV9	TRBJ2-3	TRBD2	CASSASGTRADTQYF	TGTGCCAGCAGCGCCTCCGGGACTAGGGCAGATACGCAGTATTTT
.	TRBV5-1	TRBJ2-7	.	CASAFDHPGEQYF	TGCGCCAGCGCTTTTGACCACCCGGGCGAGCAGTACTTC
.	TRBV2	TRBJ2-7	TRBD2	CASTRGGSYEQYF	TGTGCCAGCACCCGGGGGGGCTCCTACGAGCAGTACTTC
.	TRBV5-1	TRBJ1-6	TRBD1	CASSPHEGARGNSPLHF	TGCGCCAGCAGCCCCCATGAGGGGGCTAGGGGTAATTCACCCCTCCACTTT
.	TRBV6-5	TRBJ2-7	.	CASSYGDTTSGQYF	TGTGCCAGCAGTTACGGGGACACCACTTCGGGGCAGTACTTC
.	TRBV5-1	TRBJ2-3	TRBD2	CASSILAGAADTQYF	TGCGCCAGCAGCATCTTAGCGGGAGCGGCAGATACGCAGTATTTT
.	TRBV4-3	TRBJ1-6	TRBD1	CASSQVSPGTGSSPLHF	TGCGCCAGCAGCCAAGTGTCCCCCGGGACAGGGAGTTCACCCCTCCACTTT
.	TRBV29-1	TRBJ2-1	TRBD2	CSVKTSGVYNEQFF	TGCAGCGTTAAGACTAGCGGGGTGTACAATGAGCAGTTCTTC
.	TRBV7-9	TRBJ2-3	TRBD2	CASSLLAGGPNTQYF	TGTGCCAGCAGTCTACTAGCGGGGGGGCCTAATACGCAGTATTTT
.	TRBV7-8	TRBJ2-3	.	CASSLDALDYLGTDTQYF	TGTGCCAGCAGCTTAGACGCCCTGGACTACCTTGGCACAGATACGCAGTATTTT
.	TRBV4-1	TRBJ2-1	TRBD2	CASRRSGGPRNEQFF	TGCGCCAGCAGACGTAGCGGGGGGCCTCGGAATGAGCAGTTCTTC
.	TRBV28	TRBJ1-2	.	CASMWGPAGYTF	TGTGCCAGCATGTGGGGGCCGGCTGGCTACACCTTC
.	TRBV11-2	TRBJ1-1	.	CASSSESTEAFF	TGTGCCAGCAGCTCCGAGTCCACTGAAGCTTTCTTT
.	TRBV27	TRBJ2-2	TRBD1	CASSPGDSHTGELFF	TGTGCCAGCAGTCCCGGGGACAGTCACACCGGGGAGCTGTTTTTT
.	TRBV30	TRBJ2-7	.	CAWSPLGQSYEQYF	TGTGCCTGGAGTCCACTAGGACAGTCCTACGAGCAGTACTTC
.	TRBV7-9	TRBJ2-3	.	CASTLAAGSTDTQYF	TGTGCCAGCACCCTGGCGGCAGGGAGCACAGATACGCAGTATTTT
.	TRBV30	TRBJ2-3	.	CAWCRVQLTDTQYF	TGTGCCTGGTGCCGGGTTCAACTCACAGATACGCAGTATTTT
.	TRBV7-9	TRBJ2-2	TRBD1	CASSFLWTGSDTGELFF	TGTGCCAGCAGCTTCCTATGGACAGGTTCGGACACCGGGGAGCTGTTTTTT
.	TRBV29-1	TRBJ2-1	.	CSVAGGRINEQFF	TGCAGCGTTGCCGGGGGGCGCATAAATGAGCAGTTCTTC
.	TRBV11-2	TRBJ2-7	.	CASSPTLGVTPSSYEQYF	TGTGCCAGCAGCCCTACCCTAGGGGTCACACCAAGCTCCTACGAGCAGTACTTC
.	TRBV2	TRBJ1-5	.	CASSDSQGPQHF	TGTGCCAGCAGTGACAGTCAGGGCCCCCAGCATTTT
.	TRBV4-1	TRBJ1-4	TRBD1	CASSRGGGFMATNEKLFF	TGCGCCAGCAGCAGAGGGGGCGGATTTATGGCAACTAATGAAAAACTGTTTTTT
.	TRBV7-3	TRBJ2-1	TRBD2	CASSLQGGGNNEQFF	TGTGCCAGCAGCTTACAGGGCGGGGGGAACAATGAGCAGTTCTTC
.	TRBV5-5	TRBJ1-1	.	CASSVTGRRGAEAFF	TGTGCCAGCAGCGTAACGGGACGGCGGGGGGCTGAAGCTTTCTTT
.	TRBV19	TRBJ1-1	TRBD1	CASSMGTGNTEAFF	TGTGCCAGTAGTATGGGGACAGGGAACACTGAAGCTTTCTTT
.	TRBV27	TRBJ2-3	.	CASSYQTGTDTQYF	TGTGCCAGCAGTTATCAGACAGGCACAGATACGCAGTATTTT
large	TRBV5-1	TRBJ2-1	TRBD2	CASSFTSGLAGVDEQFF	TGCGCCAGCAGCTTCACAAGCGGACTAGCGGGAGTGGATGAGCAGTTCTTC
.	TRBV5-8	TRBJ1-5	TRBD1	CASSGPIGTARILRPQHF	TGTGCCAGCAGCGGACCAATCGGGACAGCGCGAATTCTTCGGCCCCAGCATTTT
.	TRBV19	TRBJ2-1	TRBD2	CASRGSSYNEQFF	TGTGCCAGTCGCGGGAGCTCCTACAATGAGCAGTTCTTC
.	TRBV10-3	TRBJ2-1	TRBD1	CALPGTDNEQFF	TGTGCCTTACCCGGGACAGACAATGAGCAGTTCTTC
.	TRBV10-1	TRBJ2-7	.	CASSESGGTYEQYF	TGCGCCAGCAGTGAGTCGGGAGGTACCTACGAGCAGTACTTC
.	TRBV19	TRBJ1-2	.	CASSTRGDGYTF	TGTGCCAGTAGTACCAGGGGCGACGGCTACACCTTC
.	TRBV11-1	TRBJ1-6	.	CASSHPSSISPLHF	TGTGCCAGCAGCCACCCCTCGAGCATCTCACCCCTCCACTTT
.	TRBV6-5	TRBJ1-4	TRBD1	CASSLQGVGEKLFF	TGTGCCAGCAGTTTACAGGGGGTTGGTGAAAAACTGTTTTTT
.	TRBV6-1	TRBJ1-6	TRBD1	CASSAPTGASNSPLHF	TGTGCCAGCAGTGCTCCAACAGGGGCGAGTAATTCACCCCTCCACTTT
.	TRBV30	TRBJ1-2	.	CAWANRVNYTF	TGTGCCTGGGCCAACAGGGTGAATTACACCTTC
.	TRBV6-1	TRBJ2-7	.	CASSERRGPYEQYF	TGTGCCAGCAGTGAAAGGAGGGGCCCCTACGAGCAGTACTTC
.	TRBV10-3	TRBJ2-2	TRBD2	CAINREGGTGELFF	TGTGCCATCAACCGGGAGGGGGGCACCGGGGAGCTGTTTTTT
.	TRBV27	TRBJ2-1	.	CASSLRQYNEQFF	TGTGCCAGCAGTTTAAGACAGTACAATGAGCAGTTCTTC
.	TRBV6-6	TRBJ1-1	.	CASRGGAATEAFF	TGTGCCAGCCGGGGAGGGGCGGCCACTGAAGCTTTCTTT
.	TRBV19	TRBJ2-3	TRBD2	CASSGTSGTDTQYF	TGTGCCAGTAGTGGGACTAGCGGCACAGATACGCAGTATTTT
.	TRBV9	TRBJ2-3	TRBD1	CASSVARTGGANTQYF	TGTGCCAGCAGCGTAGCTAGGACAGGGGGCGCAAATACGCAGTATTTT
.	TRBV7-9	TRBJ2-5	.	CASSPQGTSNQETQYF	TGTGCCAGCAGCCCCCAGGGGACATCTAACCAAGAGACCCAGTACTTC
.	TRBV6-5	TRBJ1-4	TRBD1	CASSYSNSGGREKLFF	TGTGCCAGCAGTTACTCGAATTCAGGGGGGAGGGAAAAACTGTTTTTT
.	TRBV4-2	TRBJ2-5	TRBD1	CASSQGQGEGETQYF	TGTGCCAGCAGCCAAGGACAGGGGGAGGGAGAGACCCAGTACTTC